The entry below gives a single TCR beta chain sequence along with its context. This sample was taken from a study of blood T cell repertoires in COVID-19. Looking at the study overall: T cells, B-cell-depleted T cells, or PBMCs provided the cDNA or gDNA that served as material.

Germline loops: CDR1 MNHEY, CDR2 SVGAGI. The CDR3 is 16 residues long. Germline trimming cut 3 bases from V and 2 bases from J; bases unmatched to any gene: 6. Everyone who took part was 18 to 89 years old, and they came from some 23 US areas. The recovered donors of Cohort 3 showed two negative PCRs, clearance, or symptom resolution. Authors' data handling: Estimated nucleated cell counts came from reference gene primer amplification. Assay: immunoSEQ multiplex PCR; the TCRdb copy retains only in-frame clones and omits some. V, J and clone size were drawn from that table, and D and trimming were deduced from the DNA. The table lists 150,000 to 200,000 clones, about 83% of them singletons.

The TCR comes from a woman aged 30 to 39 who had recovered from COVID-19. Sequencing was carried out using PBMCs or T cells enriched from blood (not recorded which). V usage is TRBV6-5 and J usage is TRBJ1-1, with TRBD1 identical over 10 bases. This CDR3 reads CASSYLRDRGNTEAFF. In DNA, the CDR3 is TGTGCCAGCAGTTATCTCCGGGACAGGGGTAACACTGAAGCTTTCTTT.